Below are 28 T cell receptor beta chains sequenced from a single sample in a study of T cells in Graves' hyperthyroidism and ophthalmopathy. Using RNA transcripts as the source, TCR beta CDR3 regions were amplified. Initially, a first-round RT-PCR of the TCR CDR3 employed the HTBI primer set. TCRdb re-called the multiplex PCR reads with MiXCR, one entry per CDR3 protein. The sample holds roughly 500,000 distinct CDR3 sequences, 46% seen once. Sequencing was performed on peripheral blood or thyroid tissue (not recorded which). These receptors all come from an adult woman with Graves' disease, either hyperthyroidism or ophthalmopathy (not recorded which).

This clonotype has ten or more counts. CDR3 DNA sequence: TGTGCCTGGAGCATCAGCGGAGAGACCCAGTACTTC. It yields the protein CAWSISGETQYF. The chain joins TRBV30 to TRBJ2-5; maybe TRBD2 (5 bases). Between the trimmed V and J ends, which lost 3 bases and 4 bases, there was a span of 9 bases. CDR3 length: 12 amino acids. Germline CDR1 reads GTSNPN; CDR2 reads SVGIG (reference sequence).

CDR3: CASRKAGREQYF. DNA of the CDR3: TGTGCCAGCAGAAAGGCAGGGCGCGAGCAGTACTTC. The rearrangement links TRBV7-2 to TRBJ2-7, with TRBD1 as a possible D gene (5 bases). The V and J ends lost 6 bases and 6 bases respectively, with 12 bases between them. CDR3 length: 12 amino acids. Looked up from germline, CDR1 is SGHTA and CDR2 is FQGNSA.

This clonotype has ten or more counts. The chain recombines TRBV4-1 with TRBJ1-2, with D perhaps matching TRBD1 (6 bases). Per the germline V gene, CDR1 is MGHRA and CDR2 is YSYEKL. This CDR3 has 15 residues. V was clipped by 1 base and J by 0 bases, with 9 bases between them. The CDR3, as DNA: TGCGCCAGCAGCCAAGGGGGACACTCTAACTATGGCTACACCTTC. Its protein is CASSQGGHSNYGYTF.

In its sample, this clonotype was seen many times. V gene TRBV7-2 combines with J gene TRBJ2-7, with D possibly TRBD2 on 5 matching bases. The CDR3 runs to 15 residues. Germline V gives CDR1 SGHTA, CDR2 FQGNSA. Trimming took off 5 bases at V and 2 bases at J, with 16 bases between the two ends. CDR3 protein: CASSPTRGSTYEQYF. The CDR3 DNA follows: TGTGCCAGCAGCCCTACCCGGGGATCAACCTACGAGCAGTACTTC. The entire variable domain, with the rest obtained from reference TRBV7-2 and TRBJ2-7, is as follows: GAGVSQSPSNKVTEKGKDVELRCDPISGHTALYWYRQSLGQGLEFLIYFQGNSAPDKSGLPSDRFSAERTGGSVSTLTIQRTQQEDSAVYLCASSPTRGSTYEQYFGPGTRLTVT.

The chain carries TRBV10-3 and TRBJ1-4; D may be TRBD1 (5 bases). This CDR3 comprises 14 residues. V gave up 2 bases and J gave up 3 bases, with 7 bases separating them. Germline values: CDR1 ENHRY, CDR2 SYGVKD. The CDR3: CAISEPGPNEKLFF. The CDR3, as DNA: TGTGCCATCAGTGAGCCGGGACCTAATGAAAAACTGTTTTTT.

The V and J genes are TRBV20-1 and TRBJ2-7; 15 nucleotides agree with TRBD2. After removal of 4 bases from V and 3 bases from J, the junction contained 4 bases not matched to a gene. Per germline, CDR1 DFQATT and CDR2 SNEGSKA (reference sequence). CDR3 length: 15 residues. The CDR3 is CSAKGLAGGDYEQYF. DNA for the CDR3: TGCAGTGCTAAGGGACTAGCGGGAGGTGACTACGAGCAGTACTTC.

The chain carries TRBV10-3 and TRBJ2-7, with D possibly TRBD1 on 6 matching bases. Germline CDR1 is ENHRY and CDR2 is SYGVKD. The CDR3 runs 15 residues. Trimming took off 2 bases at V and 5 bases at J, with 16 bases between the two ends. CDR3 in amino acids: CAISESGTGNDEQYF. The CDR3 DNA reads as TGTGCCATCAGTGAGAGTGGAACAGGGAACGACGAGCAGTACTTC.

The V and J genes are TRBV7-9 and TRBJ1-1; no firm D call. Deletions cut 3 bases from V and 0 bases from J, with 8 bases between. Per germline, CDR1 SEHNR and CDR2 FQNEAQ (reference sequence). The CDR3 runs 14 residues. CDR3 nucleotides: TGTGCCAGCAGCTTGGAGGTCATGAACACTGAAGCTTTCTTT. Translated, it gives CASSLEVMNTEAFF.

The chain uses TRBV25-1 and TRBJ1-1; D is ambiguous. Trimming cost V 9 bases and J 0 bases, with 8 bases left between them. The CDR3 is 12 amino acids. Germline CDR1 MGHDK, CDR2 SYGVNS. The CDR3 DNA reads TGTGCCAGGGACGGCATGAACACTGAAGCTTTCTTT. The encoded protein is CARDGMNTEAFF. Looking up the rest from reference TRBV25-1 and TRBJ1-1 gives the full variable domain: EADIYQTPRYLVIGTGKKITLECSQTMGHDKMYWYQQDPGMELHLIHYSYGVNSTEKGDLSSESTVSRIRTEHFPLTLESARPSHTSQYLCARDGMNTEAFFGQGTRLTVV.

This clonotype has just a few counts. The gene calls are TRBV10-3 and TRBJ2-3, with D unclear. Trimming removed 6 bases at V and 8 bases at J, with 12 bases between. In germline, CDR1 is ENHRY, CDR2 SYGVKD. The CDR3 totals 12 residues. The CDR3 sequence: CAISPPTLTQYF. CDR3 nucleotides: TGTGCCATCAGCCCCCCCACACTTACGCAGTATTTT.

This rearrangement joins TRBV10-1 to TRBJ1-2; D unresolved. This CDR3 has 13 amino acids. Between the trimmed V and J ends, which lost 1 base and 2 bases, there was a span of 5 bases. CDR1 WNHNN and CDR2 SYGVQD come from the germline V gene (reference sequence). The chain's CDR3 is CASSEFRNYGYTF. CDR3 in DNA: TGCGCCAGCAGTGAGTTCAGAAACTATGGCTACACCTTC.

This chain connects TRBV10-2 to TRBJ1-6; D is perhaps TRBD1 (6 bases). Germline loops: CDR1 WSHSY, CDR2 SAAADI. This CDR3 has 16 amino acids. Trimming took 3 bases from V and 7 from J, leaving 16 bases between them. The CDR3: CASSDLGTGRNSPLHF. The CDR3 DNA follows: TGCGCCAGCAGTGACCTTGGAACAGGGAGGAATTCACCCCTCCACTTT.

CDR3 amino acids: CASSLPERGYTF. DNA for the CDR3: TGTGCCAGCAGCTTGCCGGAGCGGGGCTACACCTTC. The chain combines TRBV7-9 with TRBJ1-2; D is ambiguous. The CDR3 loop spans 12 amino acids. Germline CDR1 is SEHNR and CDR2 is FQNEAQ (reference sequence). Trimming left V 3 bases short and J 8 bases short, with 10 bases between.

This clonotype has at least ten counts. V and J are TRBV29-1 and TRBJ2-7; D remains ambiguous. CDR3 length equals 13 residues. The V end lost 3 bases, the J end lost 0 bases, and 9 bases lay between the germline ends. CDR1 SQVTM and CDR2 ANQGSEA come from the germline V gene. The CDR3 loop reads CSVDVGYSYEQYF. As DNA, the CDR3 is TGCAGCGTTGACGTGGGGTACTCCTACGAGCAGTACTTC.

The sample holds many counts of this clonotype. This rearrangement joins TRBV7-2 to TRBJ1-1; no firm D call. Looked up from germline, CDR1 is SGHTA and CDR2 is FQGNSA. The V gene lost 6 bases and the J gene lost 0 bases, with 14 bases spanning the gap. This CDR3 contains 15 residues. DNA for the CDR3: TGTGCCAGCAGATTCGGACCGGTAGTGAACACTGAAGCTTTCTTT. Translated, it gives CASRFGPVVNTEAFF.

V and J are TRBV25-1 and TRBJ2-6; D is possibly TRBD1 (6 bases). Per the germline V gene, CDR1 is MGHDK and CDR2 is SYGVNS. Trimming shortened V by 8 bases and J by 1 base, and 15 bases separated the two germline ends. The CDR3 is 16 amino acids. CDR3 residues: CASRKTGRSGANVLTF. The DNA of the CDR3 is TGTGCCAGCCGGAAGACAGGTAGATCTGGGGCCAACGTCCTGACTTTC.

The CDR3 sequence is CSAEQPGAGANVLTF. The CDR3 DNA reads as TGCAGTGCTGAACAACCAGGGGCCGGGGCCAACGTCCTGACTTTC. This chain connects TRBV20-1 to TRBJ2-6; TRBD1 might be the D (6 bases). CDR1 DFQATT and CDR2 SNEGSKA come from the germline V gene (reference sequence). The V and J ends lost 5 bases and 4 bases respectively, with 15 bases between them. This CDR3 comprises 15 residues.

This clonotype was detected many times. CDR3 protein: CSVGQNTEAFF. The CDR3 DNA sequence: TGCAGCGTAGGGCAGAACACTGAAGCTTTCTTT. The chain joins TRBV29-1 to TRBJ1-1; D call uncertain. Germline V gene lookup returns CDR1 SQVTM and CDR2 ANQGSEA. The ends were cut back, 6 bases at V and 1 base at J, with 6 bases in the middle. The CDR3 loop spans 11 amino acids.

The chain's CDR3 is CSARDPGTRSYEQYF. In nucleotides, the CDR3 is TGCAGTGCTAGAGATCCCGGGACACGCTCCTACGAGCAGTACTTC. The V gene is TRBV20-1, the J gene TRBJ2-7; D might be TRBD1 (6 bases). CDR1 and CDR2 from the germline V gene are DFQATT and SNEGSKA (reference sequence). CDR3 length: 15 amino acids. Trimming left V 0 bases short and J 0 bases short, with 12 bases between.

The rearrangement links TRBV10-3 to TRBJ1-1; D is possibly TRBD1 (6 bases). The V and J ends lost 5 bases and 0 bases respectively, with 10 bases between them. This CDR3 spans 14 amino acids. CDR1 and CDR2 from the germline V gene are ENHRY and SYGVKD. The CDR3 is CAISLTGMNTEAFF. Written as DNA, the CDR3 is TGTGCCATCAGTCTGACAGGTATGAACACTGAAGCTTTCTTT.

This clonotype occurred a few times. The CDR3 sequence is CASNSVGGGGANVLTF. CDR3 coding DNA: TGTGCCAGCAACTCAGTTGGAGGAGGAGGGGCCAACGTCCTGACTTTC. The chain couples TRBV6-6 to TRBJ2-6; D is perhaps TRBD2 (5 bases). Looked up from germline, CDR1 is MNHNY and CDR2 is SVGAGI (reference sequence). The germline V and J ends were trimmed by 7 bases and 4 bases, with 17 bases remaining between them. The CDR3 extends over 16 amino acids.

CDR3 loop: CATSRGLQGFYEQYF. The CDR3 DNA reads TGTGCCACCAGCAGAGGTTTACAGGGCTTCTACGAGCAGTACTTC. The chain recombines TRBV15 with TRBJ2-7; weak D call: TRBD1 (6 bases). This CDR3 contains 15 residues. Trimming cost V 1 base and J 3 bases, with 13 bases left between them. Germline V CDR1 and CDR2: LNHNV, YYDKDF (reference sequence).

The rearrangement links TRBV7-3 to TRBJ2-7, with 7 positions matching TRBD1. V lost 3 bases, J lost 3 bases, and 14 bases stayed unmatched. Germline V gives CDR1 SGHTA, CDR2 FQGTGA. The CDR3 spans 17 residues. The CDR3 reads CASSLVTTQDRNYEQYF. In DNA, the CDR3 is TGTGCCAGCAGCTTGGTCACCACTCAGGACAGGAACTACGAGCAGTACTTC.

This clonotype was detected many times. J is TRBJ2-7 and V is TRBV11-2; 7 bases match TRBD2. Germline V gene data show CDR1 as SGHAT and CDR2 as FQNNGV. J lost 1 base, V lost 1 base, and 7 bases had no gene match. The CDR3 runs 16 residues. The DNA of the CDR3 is TGTGCCAGCAGCTTAGGGACGCTAGCGGATTCCTACGAGCAGTACTTC. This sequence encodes CASSLGTLADSYEQYF. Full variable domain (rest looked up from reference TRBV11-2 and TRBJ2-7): EAGVAQSPRYKIIEKRQSVAFWCNPISGHATLYWYQQILGQGPKLLIQFQNNGVVDDSQLPKDRFSAERLKGVDSTLKIQPAKLEDSAVYLCASSLGTLADSYEQYFGPGTRLTVT.

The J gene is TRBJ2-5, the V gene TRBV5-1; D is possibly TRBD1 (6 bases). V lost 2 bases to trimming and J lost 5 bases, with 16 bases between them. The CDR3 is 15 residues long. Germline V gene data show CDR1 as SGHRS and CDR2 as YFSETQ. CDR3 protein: CASSFSGDIGETQYF. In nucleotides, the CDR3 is TGCGCCAGCAGCTTCTCAGGGGATATTGGGGAGACCCAGTACTTC.

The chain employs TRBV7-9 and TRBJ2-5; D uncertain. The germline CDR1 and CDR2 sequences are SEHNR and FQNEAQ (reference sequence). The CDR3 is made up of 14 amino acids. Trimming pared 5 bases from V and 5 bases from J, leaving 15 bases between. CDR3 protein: CASSPLGGWETQYF. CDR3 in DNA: TGTGCCAGCAGCCCCCTGGGTGGTTGGGAGACCCAGTACTTC. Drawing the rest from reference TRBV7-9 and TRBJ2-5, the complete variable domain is DTGVSQNPRHKITKRGQNVTFRCDPISEHNRLYWYRQTLGQGPEFLTYFQNEAQLEKSRLLSDRFSAERPKGSFSTLEIQRTEQGDSAMYLCASSPLGGWETQYFGPGTRLLVL.

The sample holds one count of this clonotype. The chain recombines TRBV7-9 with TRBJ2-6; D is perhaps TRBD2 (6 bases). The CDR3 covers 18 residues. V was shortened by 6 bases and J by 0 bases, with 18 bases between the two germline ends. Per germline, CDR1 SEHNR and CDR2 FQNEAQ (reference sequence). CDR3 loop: CASSPRRRGLSGANVLTF. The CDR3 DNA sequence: TGTGCCAGCAGTCCGCGACGGAGGGGCCTCTCTGGGGCCAACGTCCTGACTTTC.

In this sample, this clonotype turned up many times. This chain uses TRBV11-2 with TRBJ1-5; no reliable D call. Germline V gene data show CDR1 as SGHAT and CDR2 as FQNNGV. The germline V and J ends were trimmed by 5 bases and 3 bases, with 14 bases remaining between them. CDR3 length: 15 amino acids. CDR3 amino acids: CASSPSGLDNQPQHF. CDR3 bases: TGTGCCAGCAGCCCGTCCGGGTTAGACAATCAGCCCCAGCATTTT.